These 5 T cell receptor beta chains share one sample of origin, sequenced in a study of T cells after posttransplantation cyclophosphamide. Sequenced by immunoSEQ multiplex PCR; TCRdb stores in-frame clones only, minus some. The sample has 750 to 850 clones; more than 65% are singletons. Cyclophosphamide on days +3 and +4 followed busulfan-fludarabine conditioning and a marrow graft. This sample comprised CD4+ T cells sorted from blood, obtained after an allogeneic stem cell transplant with post-transplant cyclophosphamide. The receptors shown here come from a female patient in her 30s who received an allogeneic stem cell transplant from a related donor, was CMV-positive, and had no GVHD. Some T cells may be the graft donor's.

This chain joins TRBV4-3 and TRBJ1-6; no firm D call. V lost 1 base to trimming and J lost 10 bases, with 5 bases between them. The CDR3 is made up of 12 amino acids. The germline gives CDR1 LGHNA, CDR2 YSLEER. CDR3 nucleotide sequence: TGCGCCAGCAGCCAAGGCCTATCACCCCTCCACTTT. Encoded protein: CASSQGLSPLHF.

This clone occurred a few times. The chain recombines TRBV28 with TRBJ2-7; maybe TRBD2 (5 bases). Germline V gene lookup returns CDR1 MDHEN and CDR2 SYDVKM. V was trimmed by 6 bases and J by 4 bases, leaving 19 bases between them. This CDR3 contains 15 residues. The CDR3 spells CASRESDSNLYEQYF. The CDR3 coding sequence is TGTGCCAGCAGGGAATCGGACTCTAATTTGTACGAGCAGTACTTC.

As concerns this clone: This specimen includes other DNA sequences encoding the same CDR3. The chain couples TRBV28 to TRBJ1-6; TRBD1 might be the D (5 bases). Trimming took off 6 bases at V and 10 bases at J, with 19 bases between the two ends. Germline values: CDR1 MDHEN, CDR2 SYDVKM. The CDR3 sequence is 15 residues long. CDR3 protein: CASSPRLGGNSPLHF. CDR3 DNA sequence: TGTGCCAGCAGCCCCAGGTTGGGGGGAAACTCACCCCTCCACTTT. The variable domain in full, with the rest retrieved from reference TRBV28 and TRBJ1-6, is DVKVTQSSRYLVKRTGEKVFLECVQDMDHENMFWYRQDPGLGLRLIYFSYDVKMKEKGDIPEGYSVSREKKERFSLILESASTNQTSMYLCASSPRLGGNSPLHFGNGTRLTVT.

The chain joins TRBV19 to TRBJ1-3; a weak D match, TRBD1 (6 bases). V was pared by 6 bases and J by 0 bases, with 9 bases between. There are 14 residues in the CDR3. In germline, CDR1 is LNHDA, CDR2 SQIVND (reference sequence). CDR3 residues: CASSQDSSGNTIYF. The CDR3 bases are TGTGCCAGTAGCCAGGACAGCTCTGGAAACACCATATATTTT.

This clone was picked up a small number of times. This chain joins TRBV19 and TRBJ2-6; D is undetermined. This CDR3 has 13 residues. Germline V lookup: CDR1 LNHDA, CDR2 SQIVND (reference sequence). Deletions cut 7 bases from V and 2 bases from J, with 6 bases between. The CDR3 nucleotides read TGTGCCAGTACGGTAGCTGGGGCCAACGTCCTGACTTTC. Protein: CASTVAGANVLTF.